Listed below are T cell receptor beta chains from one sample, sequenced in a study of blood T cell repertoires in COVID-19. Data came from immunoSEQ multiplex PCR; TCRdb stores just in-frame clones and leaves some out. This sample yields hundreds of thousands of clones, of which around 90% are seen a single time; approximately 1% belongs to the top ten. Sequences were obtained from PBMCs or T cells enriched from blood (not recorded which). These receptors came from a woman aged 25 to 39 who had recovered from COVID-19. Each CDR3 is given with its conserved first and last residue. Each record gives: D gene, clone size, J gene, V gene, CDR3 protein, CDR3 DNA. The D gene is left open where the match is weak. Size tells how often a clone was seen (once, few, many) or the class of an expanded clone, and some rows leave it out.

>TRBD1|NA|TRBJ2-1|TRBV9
CASSVGWTGNNEQFF
TGTGCCAGCAGCGTAGGTTGGACAGGGAACAATGAGCAGTTCTTC
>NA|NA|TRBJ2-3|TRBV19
CASSVGTGYTDTQYF
TGTGCCAGTAGTGTAGGGACGGGATACACAGATACGCAGTATTTT
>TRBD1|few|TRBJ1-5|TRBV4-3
CASSQEVQGGQPQHF
TGCGCCAGCAGCCAAGAAGTCCAGGGGGGCCAGCCCCAGCATTTT
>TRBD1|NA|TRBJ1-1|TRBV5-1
CASSLGTGAEAFF
TGCGCCAGCAGCTTAGGGACAGGAGCTGAAGCTTTCTTT
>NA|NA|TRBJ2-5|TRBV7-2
CASTLEPRETQYF
TGTGCCAGCACCTTAGAACCGAGAGAGACCCAGTACTTC
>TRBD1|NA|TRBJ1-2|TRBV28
CASSPRGGWDRESLNYGYTF
TGTGCCAGCAGTCCCAGAGGCGGCTGGGACAGGGAAAGTTTGAACTATGGCTACACCTTC
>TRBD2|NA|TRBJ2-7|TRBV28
CASTLAGSSYEQYF
TGTGCCAGCACCTTAGCGGGCAGCTCCTACGAGCAGTACTTC
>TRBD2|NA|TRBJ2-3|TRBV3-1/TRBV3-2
CASSHSGLAGGIYTQYF
TGTGCCAGCAGCCACTCGGGACTAGCGGGGGGTATTTATACGCAGTATTTT
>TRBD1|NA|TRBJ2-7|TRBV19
CASSISPTGANSYEQYF
TGTGCCAGTAGTATAAGCCCTACAGGGGCGAACTCCTACGAGCAGTACTTC
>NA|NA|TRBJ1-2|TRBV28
CASSRHDLYGYTF
TGTGCCAGCAGTCGACACGACCTCTATGGCTACACCTTC
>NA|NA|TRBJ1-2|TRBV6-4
CASSADRSSGGYTF
TGTGCCAGCAGTGCCGACAGGTCTTCGGGTGGCTACACCTTC
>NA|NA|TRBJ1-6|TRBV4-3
CASSLTEVDYNSPLHF
TGCGCCAGCAGCCTCACCGAGGTCGATTATAATTCACCCCTCCACTTT
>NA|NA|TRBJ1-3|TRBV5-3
CARSLASGNTIYF
TGTGCCAGAAGCTTGGCATCTGGAAACACCATATATTTT
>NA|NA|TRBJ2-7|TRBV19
CASSRTATHFYEQYF
TGTGCCAGTAGTAGGACAGCTACCCATTTCTACGAGCAGTACTTC
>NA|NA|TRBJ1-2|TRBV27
CASSFDRWEGYTF
TGTGCCAGCAGTTTTGACAGGTGGGAAGGCTACACCTTC
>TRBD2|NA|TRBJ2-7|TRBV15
CATSRGGGRTSSYEQYF
TGTGCCACCAGCAGAGGCGGCGGGAGGACGAGCTCCTACGAGCAGTACTTC
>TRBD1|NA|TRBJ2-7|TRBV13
CASSLARTGGYEQYF
TGTGCCAGCAGCTTAGCAAGGACAGGGGGCTACGAGCAGTACTTC
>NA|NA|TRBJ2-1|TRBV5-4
CASSLAGGVYNEQFF
TGTGCCAGCAGCTTGGCCGGCGGGGTTTACAATGAGCAGTTCTTC
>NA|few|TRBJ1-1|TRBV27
CASSLSGGGTEAFF
TGTGCCAGCAGTTTATCGGGGGGGGGCACTGAAGCTTTCTTT
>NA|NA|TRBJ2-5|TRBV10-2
CASQEGGAQETQYF
TGCGCCAGCCAGGAGGGCGGGGCCCAAGAGACCCAGTACTTC
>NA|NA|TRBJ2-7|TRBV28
CASSLPGQAVYEQYF
TGTGCCAGCAGCCTGCCGGGACAAGCCGTCTACGAGCAGTACTTC
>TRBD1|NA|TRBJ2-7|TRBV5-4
CASSFWDRGHEQYF
TGTGCCAGCAGCTTTTGGGACAGGGGCCACGAGCAGTACTTC
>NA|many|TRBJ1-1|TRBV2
CASSANRVLAFF
TGTGCCAGCAGTGCTAACAGGGTATTGGCTTTCTTT
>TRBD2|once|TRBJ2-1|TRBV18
CASSPGDGGSDNEQFF
TGTGCCAGCTCACCCGGTGACGGGGGGTCGGACAATGAGCAGTTCTTC
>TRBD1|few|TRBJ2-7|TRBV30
CAWSVYRPAGGSHEQYF
TGTGCCTGGAGTGTTTATCGTCCGGCAGGGGGCTCCCACGAGCAGTACTTC
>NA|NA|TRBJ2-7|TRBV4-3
CASSQVGTMAYEQYF
TGCGCCAGCAGCCAAGTCGGGACAATGGCCTACGAGCAGTACTTC
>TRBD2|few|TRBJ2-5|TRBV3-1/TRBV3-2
CASSVLGLAGKETQYF
TGTGCCAGCAGCGTCTTGGGACTAGCGGGAAAAGAGACCCAGTACTTC
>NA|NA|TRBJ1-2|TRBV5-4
CASSRQTYGYTF
TGTGCCAGCAGCAGACAGACCTATGGCTACACCTTC
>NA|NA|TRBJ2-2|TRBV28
CASSLRGHTGELFF
TGTGCCAGCAGTTTGCGGGGGCACACCGGGGAGCTGTTTTTT
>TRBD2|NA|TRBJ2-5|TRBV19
CASSIAGLAVQETQYF
TGTGCCAGTAGTATAGCCGGACTAGCGGTCCAAGAGACCCAGTACTTC
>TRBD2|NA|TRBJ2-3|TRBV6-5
CASSLAGGYADTQYF
TGTGCCAGCAGCCTAGCGGGAGGTTATGCAGATACGCAGTATTTT
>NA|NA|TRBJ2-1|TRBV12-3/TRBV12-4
CASMRTAHNEQFF
TGTGCCAGCATGAGGACAGCCCACAATGAGCAGTTCTTC
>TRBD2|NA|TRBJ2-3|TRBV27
CASSLYLGGLAGDTDTQYF
TGTGCCAGCAGTTTATATTTGGGGGGACTAGCGGGTGACACAGATACGCAGTATTTT
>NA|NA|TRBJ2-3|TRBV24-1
CATSAKPGGRGDTQYF
TGTGCCACCAGTGCCAAGCCCGGGGGACGTGGAGATACGCAGTATTTT
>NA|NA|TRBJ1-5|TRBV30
CAWSVGRDQPQHF
TGTGCCTGGAGTGTGGGCAGGGATCAGCCCCAGCATTTT
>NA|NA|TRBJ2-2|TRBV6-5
CASSPRTGELFF
TGTGCCAGCAGCCCCCGCACCGGGGAGCTGTTTTTT
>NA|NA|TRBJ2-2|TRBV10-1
CARQGIANTGELFF
TGCGCCAGGCAGGGGATAGCGAACACCGGGGAGCTGTTTTTT
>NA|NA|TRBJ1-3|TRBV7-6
CASSLDSNSGNTIYF
TGTGCCAGCAGCTTAGACTCCAACTCTGGAAACACCATATATTTT
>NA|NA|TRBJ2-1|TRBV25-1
CASSRGNNEQFF
TGTGCCAGCAGTAGAGGTAACAATGAGCAGTTCTTC
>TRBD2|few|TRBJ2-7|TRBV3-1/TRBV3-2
CASSQDPTSGGAGHEQYF
TGTGCCAGCAGCCAAGACCCAACTAGCGGGGGGGCAGGTCACGAGCAGTACTTC